The sequence of this T cell receptor beta chain was determined in a study of blood T cell repertoires in COVID-19. About the study: The samples span acute and convalescent COVID-19 from the United States, Italy and Spain. Nucleic acid was either cDNA or gDNA, and it came from T cells, B-cell-depleted T cells, or PBMCs.

Per the original methods: Estimation of nucleated cell counts was performed using reference gene primer amplification. TCRdb keeps only in-frame clones here, not all; method: immunoSEQ multiplex PCR. Clone size and V and J calls were adopted from that table, with D and trimming inferred from the DNA. Of around 230,000 clones in the sample, approximately 83% were seen once. The CDR3 runs to 14 residues. Germline CDR1 reads MNHEY; CDR2 reads SVGAGI. V lost 3 bases, J lost 5 bases, and 8 bases lay in between. The rearrangement links TRBV6-5 to TRBJ1-6; no firm D call. The receptor's source is a middle-aged woman with active or convalescent COVID-19. Sequenced sample: peripheral blood. The CDR3: CASSYSANNSPLHF. CDR3 DNA sequence: TGTGCCAGCAGTTATAGCGCTAATAATTCACCCCTCCACTTT.